Below, 5 T cell receptor beta chains from the same sample are listed, as sequenced in a study of cytomegalovirus exposure and HLA in healthy donors. The PCR made use of 60 Vbeta and 13 Jbeta primers. Profiled with immunoSEQ multiplex PCR; TCRdb holds only in-frame clones, not every one. The sample includes some 140,000 clones, 76% of them seen just once. Sequencing used PBMCs. Receptors originate from a man aged 40-49 years in good health and CMV-seronegative.

The V call is TRBV19, the J call TRBJ2-6, with TRBD2 matching over 9 bases. Germline loops: CDR1 LNHDA, CDR2 SQIVND (reference sequence). V lost 3 bases and J lost 0; bases outside the gene matches: 6. The CDR3 has 18 amino acids. The CDR3 DNA follows: TGTGCCAGTAGTATCTGGAGCGGGAGGAGCTCTGGGGCCAACGTCCTGACTTTC. Amino acids: CASSIWSGRSSGANVLTF.

The rearrangement joins TRBV27 to TRBJ2-1; 10 positions match TRBD1. The J segment lost 6 bases and the V segment lost 5 bases, leaving 7 bases of the junction unmatched. The germline V gene encodes CDR1 MNHEY and CDR2 SMNVEV (reference sequence). This CDR3 has 15 residues. Here the CDR3 DNA reads TGTGCCAGCAGTCCCTCCTGGACAGGGGGCAATGAGCAGTTCTTC. Its translation: CASSPSWTGGNEQFF.

This clone was found a few times. V and J are TRBV30 and TRBJ2-7, with D maybe TRBD1 (6 bases). The CDR3 has 16 amino acids. The germline V gene has CDR1 GTSNPN and CDR2 SVGIG (reference sequence). The ends were cut back, 3 bases at V and 4 bases at J, with 22 bases in the middle. CDR3 nucleotides: TGTGCCTGGAGAGACCCAAGCCGGTCAGGGACATACGAGCAGTACTTC. Translation gives CAWRDPSRSGTYEQYF. Variable domain in full (rest from reference TRBV30 and TRBJ2-7): SQTIHQWPATLVQPVGSPLSLECTVEGTSNPNLYWYRQAAGRGLQLLFYSVGIGQISSEVPQNLSASRPQDRQFILSSKKLLLSDSGFYLCAWRDPSRSGTYEQYFGPGTRLTVT.

The chain uses TRBV7-9 and TRBJ2-1, with 7 bases that match TRBD2. Germline values: CDR1 SEHNR, CDR2 FQNEAQ (reference sequence). V was clipped by 1 base and J by 5 bases; unmatched bases: 5. The CDR3 loop spans 15 amino acids. In DNA form, the CDR3 reads TGTGCCAGCAGCTTAGTCAGACTAGCTGACAATGAGCAGTTCTTC. It yields the protein CASSLVRLADNEQFF.

This clone showed up just a few times. This chain connects TRBV9 to TRBJ2-7, with TRBD2 matching 8 bases. The CDR3 is made up of 15 amino acids. Trimming at V came to 0 bases and at J to 2 bases, leaving 4 bases not matched to a gene. Germline V gene sequence: CDR1 SGDLS, CDR2 YYNGEE. This chain's CDR3 is CASSVGTSGPYEQYF. The CDR3 region has the DNA TGTGCCAGCAGCGTAGGAACTAGCGGTCCCTACGAGCAGTACTTC.